This is a list of T cell receptor beta chains from one sample in a study of blood T cell repertoires in COVID-19. Profiling relied on immunoSEQ multiplex PCR, and the TCRdb table lists in-frame clones only, not all of them. The table records approximately 360,000 clones, around 87% of them present only once. The sequenced sample consisted of peripheral blood. The origin of the receptors is a man between 18 and 29 years old with active or convalescent COVID-19. The CDR3 runs from the conserved cysteine through the conserved F or W. D genes are given only for firm matches. Some rows have no size entry. The others give once, few or many, or a class for an expanded clone.

d_gene	abundance	v_gene	j_gene	CDR3aa	CDR3nt
TRBD2	.	TRBV7-3	TRBJ2-1	CASSLKRGGRNEQFF	TGTGCCAGCAGCTTAAAGCGGGGGGGAAGAAATGAGCAGTTCTTC
.	.	TRBV5-1	TRBJ2-1	CASMGGGGTYNEQFF	TGCGCCAGCATGGGGGGCGGGGGCACCTACAATGAGCAGTTCTTC
.	.	TRBV9	TRBJ2-5	CASSVGGRWETQYF	TGTGCCAGCAGCGTAGGGGGGCGCTGGGAGACCCAGTACTTC
TRBD2	.	TRBV29-1	TRBJ2-7	CSARGWAERALGEQYF	TGCAGCGCGCGGGGGTGGGCCGAAAGGGCGCTTGGGGAGCAGTACTTC
TRBD2	.	TRBV7-2	TRBJ2-1	CASSSLGGAGAPYNEQFF	TGTGCCAGCAGCTCCCTGGGGGGAGCGGGGGCGCCCTACAATGAGCAGTTCTTC
TRBD2	.	TRBV7-6	TRBJ2-2	CASSPTSGSPAELFF	TGTGCCAGCAGCCCAACTAGCGGGAGCCCTGCGGAGCTGTTTTTT
.	.	TRBV24-1	TRBJ1-2	CATSPGGRTNYGYTF	TGTGCCACCTCCCCCGGGGGACGGACTAACTATGGCTACACCTTC
.	.	TRBV6-5	TRBJ2-7	CASRRLGPIYEQYF	TGTGCCAGCAGGCGCTTGGGGCCAATATACGAGCAGTACTTC
TRBD2	few	TRBV11-2	TRBJ2-7	CASSLDPRTSLILYEQYF	TGTGCCAGCAGCTTAGATCCGAGGACTAGCCTCATCCTCTACGAGCAGTACTTC
.	.	TRBV5-6	TRBJ2-3	CASSGGVTDTQYF	TGTGCCAGCAGCGGAGGGGTCACAGATACGCAGTATTTT
.	few	TRBV28	TRBJ2-1	CASSSPTSQFF	TGTGCCAGCAGTTCACCGACTAGTCAGTTCTTC
.	.	TRBV15	TRBJ2-7	CATSRERGTFEQYF	TGTGCCACCAGCAGAGAAAGGGGTACCTTTGAGCAGTACTTC